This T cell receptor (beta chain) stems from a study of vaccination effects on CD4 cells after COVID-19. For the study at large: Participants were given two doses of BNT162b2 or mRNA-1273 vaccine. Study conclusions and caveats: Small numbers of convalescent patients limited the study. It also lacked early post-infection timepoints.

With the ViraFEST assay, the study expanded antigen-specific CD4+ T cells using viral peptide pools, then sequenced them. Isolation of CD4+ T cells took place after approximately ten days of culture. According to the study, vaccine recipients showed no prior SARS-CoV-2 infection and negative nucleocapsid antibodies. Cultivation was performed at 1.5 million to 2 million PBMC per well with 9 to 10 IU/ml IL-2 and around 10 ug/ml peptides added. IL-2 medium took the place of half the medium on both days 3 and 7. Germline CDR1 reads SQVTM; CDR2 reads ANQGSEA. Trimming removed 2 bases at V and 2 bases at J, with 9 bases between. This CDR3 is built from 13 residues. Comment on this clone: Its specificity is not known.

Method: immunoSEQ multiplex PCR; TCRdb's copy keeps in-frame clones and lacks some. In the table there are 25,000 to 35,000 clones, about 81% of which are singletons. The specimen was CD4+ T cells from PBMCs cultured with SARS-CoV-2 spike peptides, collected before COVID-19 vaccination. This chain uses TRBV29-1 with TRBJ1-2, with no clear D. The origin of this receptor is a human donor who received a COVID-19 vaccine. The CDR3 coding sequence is TGCAGCGTTGAACCCCCGGGAAACTATGGCTACACCTTC. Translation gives CSVEPPGNYGYTF.